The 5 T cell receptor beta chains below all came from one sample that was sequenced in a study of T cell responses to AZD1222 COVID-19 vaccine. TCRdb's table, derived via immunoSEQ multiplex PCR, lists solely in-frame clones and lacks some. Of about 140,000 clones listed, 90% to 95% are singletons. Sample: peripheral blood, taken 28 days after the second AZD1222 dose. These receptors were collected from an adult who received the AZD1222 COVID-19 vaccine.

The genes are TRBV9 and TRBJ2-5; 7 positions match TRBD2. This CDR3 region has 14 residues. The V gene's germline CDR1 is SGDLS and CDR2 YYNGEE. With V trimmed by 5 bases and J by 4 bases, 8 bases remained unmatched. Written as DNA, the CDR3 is TGTGCCAGCAGTGCGGGGGTTAGGGGAGAGACCCAGTACTTC. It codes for CASSAGVRGETQYF.

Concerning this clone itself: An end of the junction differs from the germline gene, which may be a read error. The CDR3 DNA reads TGTGCCAGCAGACAAGTCGGGGCCAACGTCCTGACTTTC. This gives the protein CASRQVGANVLTF. The J gene is TRBJ2-6, the V gene TRBV3-1 (or the pseudogene TRBV3-2), with D unresolved. This CDR3 has 13 amino acids. Germline V lookup: CDR1 LGHDT, CDR2 YNNKEL (reference sequence).

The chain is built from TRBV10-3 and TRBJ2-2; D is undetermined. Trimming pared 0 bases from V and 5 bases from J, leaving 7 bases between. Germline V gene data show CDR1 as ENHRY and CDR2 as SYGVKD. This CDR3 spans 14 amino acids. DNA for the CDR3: TGTGCCATCAGTGAGTCACGTGGGACCGGGGAGCTGTTTTTT. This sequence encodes CAISESRGTGELFF.

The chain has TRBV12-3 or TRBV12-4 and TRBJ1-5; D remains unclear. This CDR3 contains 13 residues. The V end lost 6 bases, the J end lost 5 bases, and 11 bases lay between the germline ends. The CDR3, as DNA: TGTGCCAGCAGCCCAGAGGACGATCAGCCCCAGCATTTT. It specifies CASSPEDDQPQHF.

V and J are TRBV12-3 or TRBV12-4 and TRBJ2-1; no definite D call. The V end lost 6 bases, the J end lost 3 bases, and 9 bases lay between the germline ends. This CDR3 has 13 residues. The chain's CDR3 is CASRPPLYNEQFF. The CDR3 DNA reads TGTGCCAGCAGACCCCCACTCTACAATGAGCAGTTCTTC.